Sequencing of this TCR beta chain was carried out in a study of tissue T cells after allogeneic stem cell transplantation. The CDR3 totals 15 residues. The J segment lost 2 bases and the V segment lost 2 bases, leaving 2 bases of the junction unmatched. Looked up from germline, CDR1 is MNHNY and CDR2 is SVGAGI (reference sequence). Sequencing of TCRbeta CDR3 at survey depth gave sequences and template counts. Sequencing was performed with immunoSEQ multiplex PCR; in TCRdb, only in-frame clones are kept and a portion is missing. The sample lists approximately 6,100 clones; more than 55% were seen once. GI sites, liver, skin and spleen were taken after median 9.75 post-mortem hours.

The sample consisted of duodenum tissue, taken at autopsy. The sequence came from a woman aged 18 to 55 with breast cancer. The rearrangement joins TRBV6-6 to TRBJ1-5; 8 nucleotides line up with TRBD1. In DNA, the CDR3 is TGTGCCAGCAGTTACCAGGGGGCCCGCAATCAGCCCCAGCATTTT. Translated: CASSYQGARNQPQHF.